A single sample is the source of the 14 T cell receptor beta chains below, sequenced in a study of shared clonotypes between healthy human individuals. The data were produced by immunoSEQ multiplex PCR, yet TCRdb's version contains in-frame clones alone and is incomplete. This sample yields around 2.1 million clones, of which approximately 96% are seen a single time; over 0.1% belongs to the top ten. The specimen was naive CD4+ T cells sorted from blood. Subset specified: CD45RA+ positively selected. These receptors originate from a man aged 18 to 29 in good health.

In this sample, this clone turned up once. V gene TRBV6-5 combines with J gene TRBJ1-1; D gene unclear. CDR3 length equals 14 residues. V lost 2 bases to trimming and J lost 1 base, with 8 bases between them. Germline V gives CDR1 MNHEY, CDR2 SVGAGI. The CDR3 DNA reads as TGTGCCAGCAGTTACCTGGACGGGAACACTGAAGCTTTCTTT. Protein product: CASSYLDGNTEAFF.

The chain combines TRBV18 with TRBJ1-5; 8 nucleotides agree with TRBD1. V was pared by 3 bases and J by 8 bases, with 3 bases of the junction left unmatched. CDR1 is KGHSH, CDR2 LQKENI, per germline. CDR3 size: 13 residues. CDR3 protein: CASSPTGVEPQHF. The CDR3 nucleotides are TGTGCCAGCTCACCGACAGGGGTTGAGCCCCAGCATTTT.

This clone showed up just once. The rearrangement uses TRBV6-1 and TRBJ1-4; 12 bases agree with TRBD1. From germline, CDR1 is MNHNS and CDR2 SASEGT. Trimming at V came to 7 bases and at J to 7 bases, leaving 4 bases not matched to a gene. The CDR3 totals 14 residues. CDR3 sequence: CASIGTGGFEKLFF. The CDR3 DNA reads TGTGCCAGCATTGGGACAGGGGGCTTTGAAAAACTGTTTTTT.

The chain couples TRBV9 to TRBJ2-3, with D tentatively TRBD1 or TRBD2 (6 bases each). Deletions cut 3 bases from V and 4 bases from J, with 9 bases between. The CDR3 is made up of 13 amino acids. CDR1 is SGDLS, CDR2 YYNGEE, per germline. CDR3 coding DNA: TGTGCCAGCAGCGAGGGGGGCGCAGATACGCAGTATTTT. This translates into CASSEGGADTQYF.

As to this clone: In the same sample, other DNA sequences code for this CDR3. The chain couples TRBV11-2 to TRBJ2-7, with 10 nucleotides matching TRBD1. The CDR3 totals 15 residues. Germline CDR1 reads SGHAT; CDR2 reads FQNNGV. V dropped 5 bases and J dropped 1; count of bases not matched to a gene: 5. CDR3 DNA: TGTGCCAGCAGCCTCGGACAGGGGGGATCCTACGAGCAGTACTTC. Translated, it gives CASSLGQGGSYEQYF.

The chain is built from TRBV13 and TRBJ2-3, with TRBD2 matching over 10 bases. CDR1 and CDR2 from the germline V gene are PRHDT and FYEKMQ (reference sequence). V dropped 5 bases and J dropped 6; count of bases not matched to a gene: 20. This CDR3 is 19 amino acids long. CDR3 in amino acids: CASSLLESRLAGESDTQYF. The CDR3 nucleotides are TGTGCCAGCAGCCTCCTTGAATCCCGGCTAGCGGGAGAGTCTGATACGCAGTATTTT.

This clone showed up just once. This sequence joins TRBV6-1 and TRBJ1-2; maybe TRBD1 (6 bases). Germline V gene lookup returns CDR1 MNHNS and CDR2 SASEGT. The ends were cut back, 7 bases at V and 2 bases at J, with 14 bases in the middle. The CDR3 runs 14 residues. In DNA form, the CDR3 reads TGTGCCAGCATACACCGACAGGAGAACTATGGCTACACCTTC. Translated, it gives CASIHRQENYGYTF.

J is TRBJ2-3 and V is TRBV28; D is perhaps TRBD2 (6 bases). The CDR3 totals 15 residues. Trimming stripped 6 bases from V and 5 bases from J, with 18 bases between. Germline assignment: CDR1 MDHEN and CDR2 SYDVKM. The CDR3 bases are TGTGCCAGCAGCCCAAGCTTGGGAGCGGGAGATACGCAGTATTTT. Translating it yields CASSPSLGAGDTQYF.

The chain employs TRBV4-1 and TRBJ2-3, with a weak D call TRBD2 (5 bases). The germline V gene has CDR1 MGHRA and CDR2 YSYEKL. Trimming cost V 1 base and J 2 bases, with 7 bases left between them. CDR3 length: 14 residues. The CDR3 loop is CASSQGTVTDTQYF. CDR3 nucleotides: TGCGCCAGCAGCCAAGGGACTGTCACAGATACGCAGTATTTT.

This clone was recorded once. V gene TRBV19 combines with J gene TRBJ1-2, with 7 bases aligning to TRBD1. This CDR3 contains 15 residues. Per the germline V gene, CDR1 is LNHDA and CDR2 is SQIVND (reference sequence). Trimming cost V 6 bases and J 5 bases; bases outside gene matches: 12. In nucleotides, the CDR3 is TGTGCCAGTAGCCCCTTGGACAGGCCTTTATATGGCTACACCTTC. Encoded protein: CASSPLDRPLYGYTF.

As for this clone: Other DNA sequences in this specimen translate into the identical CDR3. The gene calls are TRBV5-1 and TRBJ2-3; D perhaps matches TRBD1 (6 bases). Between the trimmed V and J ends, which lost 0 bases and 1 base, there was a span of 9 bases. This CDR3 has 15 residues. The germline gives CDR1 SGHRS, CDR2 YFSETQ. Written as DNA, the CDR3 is TGCGCCAGCAGCTTGGGAGGGGGAGGCACAGATACGCAGTATTTT. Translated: CASSLGGGGTDTQYF.

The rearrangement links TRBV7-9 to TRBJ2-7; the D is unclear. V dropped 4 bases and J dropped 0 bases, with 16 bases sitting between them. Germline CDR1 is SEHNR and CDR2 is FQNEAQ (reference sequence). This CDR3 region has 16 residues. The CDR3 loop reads CASSSQTASYSYEQYF. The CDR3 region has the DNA TGTGCCAGCAGCTCTCAGACGGCCTCTTACTCCTACGAGCAGTACTTC.

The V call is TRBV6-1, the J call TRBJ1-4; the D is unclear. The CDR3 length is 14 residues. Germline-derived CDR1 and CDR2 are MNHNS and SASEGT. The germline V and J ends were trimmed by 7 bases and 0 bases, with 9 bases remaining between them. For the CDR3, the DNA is TGTGCCAGCAAAAGGTCGGCAACTAATGAAAAACTGTTTTTT. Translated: CASKRSATNEKLFF.

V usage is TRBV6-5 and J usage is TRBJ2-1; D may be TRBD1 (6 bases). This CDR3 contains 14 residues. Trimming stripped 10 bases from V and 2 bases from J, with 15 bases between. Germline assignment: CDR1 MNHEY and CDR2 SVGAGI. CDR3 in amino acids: CATYRVRAYNEQFF. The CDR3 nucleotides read TGTGCCACCTACAGGGTACGGGCCTACAATGAGCAGTTCTTC.